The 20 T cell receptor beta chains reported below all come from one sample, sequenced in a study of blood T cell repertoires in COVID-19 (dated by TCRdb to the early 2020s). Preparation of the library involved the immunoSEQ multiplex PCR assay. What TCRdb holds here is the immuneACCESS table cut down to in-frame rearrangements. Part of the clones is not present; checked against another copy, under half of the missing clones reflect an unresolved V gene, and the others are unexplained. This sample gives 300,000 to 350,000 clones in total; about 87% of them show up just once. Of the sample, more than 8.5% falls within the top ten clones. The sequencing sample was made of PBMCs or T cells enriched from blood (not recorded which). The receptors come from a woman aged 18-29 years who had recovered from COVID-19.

CDR3 loop: CASRGQGSSGNTIYF. The CDR3 DNA is TGTGCCAGCAGGGGACAAGGTAGCTCTGGAAACACCATATATTTT. V gene TRBV6-5 combines with J gene TRBJ1-3; perhaps TRBD1 as D (6 bases). The CDR3 is 15 residues long. Per germline, CDR1 MNHEY and CDR2 SVGAGI. Trimming cost V 6 bases and J 0 bases, with 12 bases left between them.

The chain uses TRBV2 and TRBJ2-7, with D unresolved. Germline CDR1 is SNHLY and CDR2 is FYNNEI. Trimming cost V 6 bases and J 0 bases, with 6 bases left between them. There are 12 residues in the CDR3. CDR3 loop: CASSDNSYEQYF. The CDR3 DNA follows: TGTGCCAGCAGCGACAACTCCTACGAGCAGTACTTC.

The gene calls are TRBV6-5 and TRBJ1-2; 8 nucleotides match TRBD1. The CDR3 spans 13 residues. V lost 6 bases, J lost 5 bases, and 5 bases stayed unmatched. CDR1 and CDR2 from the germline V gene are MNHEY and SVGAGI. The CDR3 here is CASRETGEYGYTF. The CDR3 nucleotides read TGTGCCAGCAGGGAGACAGGGGAGTATGGCTACACCTTC.

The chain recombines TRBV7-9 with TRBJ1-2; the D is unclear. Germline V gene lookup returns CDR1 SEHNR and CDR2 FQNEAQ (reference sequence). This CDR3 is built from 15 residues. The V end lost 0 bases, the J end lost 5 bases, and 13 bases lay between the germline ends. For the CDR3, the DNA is TGTGCCAGCAGCTTAGCTACACCCCCGGGATATGGCTACACCTTC. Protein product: CASSLATPPGYGYTF.

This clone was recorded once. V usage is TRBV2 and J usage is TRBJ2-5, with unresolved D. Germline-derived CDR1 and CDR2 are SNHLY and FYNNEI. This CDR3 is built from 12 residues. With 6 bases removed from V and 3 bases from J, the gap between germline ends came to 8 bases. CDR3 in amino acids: CASSQNKETQYF. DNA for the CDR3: TGTGCCAGCAGCCAGAACAAAGAGACCCAGTACTTC.

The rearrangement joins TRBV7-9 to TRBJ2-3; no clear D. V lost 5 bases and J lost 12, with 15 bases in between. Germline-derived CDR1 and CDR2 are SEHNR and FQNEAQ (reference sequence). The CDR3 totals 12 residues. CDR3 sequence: CASSNLTYPQYF. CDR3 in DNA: TGTGCCAGCAGCAATCTGACTTACCCTCAGTATTTT.

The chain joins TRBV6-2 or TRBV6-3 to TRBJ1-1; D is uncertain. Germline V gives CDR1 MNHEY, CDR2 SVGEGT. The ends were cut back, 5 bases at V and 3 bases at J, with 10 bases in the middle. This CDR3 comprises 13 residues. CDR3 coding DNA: TGTGCCAGCAGTCAGTCCTTATACACTGAAGCTTTCTTT. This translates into CASSQSLYTEAFF.

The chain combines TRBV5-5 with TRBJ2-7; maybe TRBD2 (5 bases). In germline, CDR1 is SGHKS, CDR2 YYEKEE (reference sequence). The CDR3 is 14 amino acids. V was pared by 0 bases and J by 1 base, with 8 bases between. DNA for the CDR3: TGTGCCAGCAGCTTGGGAGGGATGTCCTACGAGCAGTACTTC. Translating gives CASSLGGMSYEQYF.

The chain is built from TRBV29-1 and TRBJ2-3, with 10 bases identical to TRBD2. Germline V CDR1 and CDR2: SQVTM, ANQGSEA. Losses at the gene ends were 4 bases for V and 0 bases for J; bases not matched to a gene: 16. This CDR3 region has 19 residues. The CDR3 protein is CSVVEGLAGALTSTDTQYF. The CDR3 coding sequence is TGCAGCGTTGTTGAGGGGCTAGCGGGGGCTTTAACTAGCACAGATACGCAGTATTTT.

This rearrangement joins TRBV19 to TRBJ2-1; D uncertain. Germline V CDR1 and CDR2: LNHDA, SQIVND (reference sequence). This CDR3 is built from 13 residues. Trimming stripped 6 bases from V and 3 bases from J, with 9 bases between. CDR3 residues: CASRDSYYNEQFF. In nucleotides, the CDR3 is TGTGCCAGTAGAGACTCCTACTACAATGAGCAGTTCTTC.

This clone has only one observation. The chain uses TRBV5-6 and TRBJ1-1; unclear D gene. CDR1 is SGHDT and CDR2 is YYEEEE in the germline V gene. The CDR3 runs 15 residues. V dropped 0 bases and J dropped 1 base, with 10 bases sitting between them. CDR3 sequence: CASSLAFPRNTEAFF. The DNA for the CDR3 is TGTGCCAGCAGCTTGGCTTTTCCGAGGAACACTGAAGCTTTCTTT.

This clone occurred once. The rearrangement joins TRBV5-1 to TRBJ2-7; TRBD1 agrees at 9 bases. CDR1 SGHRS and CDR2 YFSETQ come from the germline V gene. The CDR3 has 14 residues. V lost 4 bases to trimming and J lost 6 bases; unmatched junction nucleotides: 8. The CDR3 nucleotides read TGCGCCAGCAGCGAACAGGGGGCGCGGACCGAGCAGTACTTC. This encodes CASSEQGARTEQYF.

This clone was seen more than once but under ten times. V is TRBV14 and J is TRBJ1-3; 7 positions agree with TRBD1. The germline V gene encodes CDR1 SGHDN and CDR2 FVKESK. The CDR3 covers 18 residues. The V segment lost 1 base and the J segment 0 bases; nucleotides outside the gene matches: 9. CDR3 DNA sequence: TGTGCCAGCAGCCAAGTTCCCGGACAGGCCGACTCTGGAAACACCATATATTTT. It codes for CASSQVPGQADSGNTIYF. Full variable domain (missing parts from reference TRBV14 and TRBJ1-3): EAGVTQFPSHSVIEKGQTVTLRCDPISGHDNLYWYRRVMGKEIKFLLHFVKESKQDESGMPNNRFLAERTGGTYSTLKVQPAELEDSGVYFCASSQVPGQADSGNTIYFGEGSWLTVV.

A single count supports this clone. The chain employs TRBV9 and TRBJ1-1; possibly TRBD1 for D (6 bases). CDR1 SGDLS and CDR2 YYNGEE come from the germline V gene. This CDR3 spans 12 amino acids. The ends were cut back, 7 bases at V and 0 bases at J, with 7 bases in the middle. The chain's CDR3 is CASGTMNTEAFF. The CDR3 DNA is TGTGCCAGCGGGACAATGAACACTGAAGCTTTCTTT.

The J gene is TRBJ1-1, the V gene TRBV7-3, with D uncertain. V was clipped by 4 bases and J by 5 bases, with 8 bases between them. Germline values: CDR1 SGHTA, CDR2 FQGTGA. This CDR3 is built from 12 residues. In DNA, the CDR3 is TGTGCCAGCAGCTCTAGAAGGACTGAAGCTTTCTTT. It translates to CASSSRRTEAFF.

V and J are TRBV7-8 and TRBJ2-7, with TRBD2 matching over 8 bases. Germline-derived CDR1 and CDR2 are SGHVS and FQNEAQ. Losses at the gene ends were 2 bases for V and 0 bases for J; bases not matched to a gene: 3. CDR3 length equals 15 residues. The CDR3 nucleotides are TGTGCCAGCAGCTTACGCGGGAGGAACTCCTACGAGCAGTACTTC. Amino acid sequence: CASSLRGRNSYEQYF.

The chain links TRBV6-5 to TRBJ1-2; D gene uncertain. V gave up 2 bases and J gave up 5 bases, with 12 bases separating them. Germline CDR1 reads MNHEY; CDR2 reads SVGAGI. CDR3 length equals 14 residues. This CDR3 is CASSYEGGVYGYTF. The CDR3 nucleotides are TGTGCCAGCAGTTACGAGGGCGGGGTGTATGGCTACACCTTC.

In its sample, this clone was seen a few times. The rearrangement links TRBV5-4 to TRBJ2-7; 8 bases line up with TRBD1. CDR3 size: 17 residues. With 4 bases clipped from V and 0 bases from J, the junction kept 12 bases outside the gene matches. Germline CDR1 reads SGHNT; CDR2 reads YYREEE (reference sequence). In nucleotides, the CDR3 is TGTGCCAGCAGCCCGGAGTTATATACAGGGGGCTCCTACGAGCAGTACTTC. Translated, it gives CASSPELYTGGSYEQYF.

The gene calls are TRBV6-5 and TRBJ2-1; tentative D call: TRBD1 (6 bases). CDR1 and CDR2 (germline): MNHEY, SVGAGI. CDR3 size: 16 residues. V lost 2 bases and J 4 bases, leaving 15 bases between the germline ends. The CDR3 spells CASSYPPAQGYNEQFF. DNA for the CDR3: TGTGCCAGCAGTTACCCCCCTGCTCAGGGGTACAATGAGCAGTTCTTC.

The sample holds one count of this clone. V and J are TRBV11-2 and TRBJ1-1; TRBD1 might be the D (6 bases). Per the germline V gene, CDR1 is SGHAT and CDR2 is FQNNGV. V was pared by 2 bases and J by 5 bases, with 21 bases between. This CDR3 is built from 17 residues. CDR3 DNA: TGTGCCAGCAGCTTAAACCGGGGGGCCCCAACGGGGACTGAAGCTTTCTTT. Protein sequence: CASSLNRGAPTGTEAFF. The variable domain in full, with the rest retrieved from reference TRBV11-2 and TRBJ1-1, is EAGVAQSPRYKIIEKRQSVAFWCNPISGHATLYWYQQILGQGPKLLIQFQNNGVVDDSQLPKDRFSAERLKGVDSTLKIQPAKLEDSAVYLCASSLNRGAPTGTEAFFGQGTRLTVV.